The source of this TCR beta chain is a study of cytomegalovirus exposure and HLA in healthy donors. Study-level results: What a later analysis reportedly showed was that an Asian-associated ancestry cluster had fewer N-insertions than the roughly 670-donor mean. The study listed under 200 cytomegalovirus-associated TCR beta chains. High specificity and sensitivity for cytomegalovirus status were reported for the classifier. Per a later analysis, HLA-associated TCR beta chains showed more clonal expansion than other, equally common TCR beta chains.

CDR1 SEHNR and CDR2 FQNEAQ come from the germline V gene (reference sequence). This CDR3 has 15 residues. V was clipped by 4 bases and J by 4 bases, with 16 bases between them. Worth noting for this clone: Its antigen is unidentified.

The PCR ran on 60 Vbeta and 13 Jbeta primers. Libraries were prepared by immunoSEQ multiplex PCR; TCRdb keeps only in-frame clonotypes and omits some of them. The data show over 95,000 clones, around 77% seen once. The V and J genes are TRBV7-9 and TRBJ2-5, with unresolved D. This clonotype was obtained from a man between 40 and 49 years old in good health and CMV-seropositive. Sequences were obtained from PBMCs. The CDR3 DNA reads as TGTGCCAGCAGCTCCGAACGACTGAGCCGAGAGACCCAGTACTTC. Translating gives CASSSERLSRETQYF. Full variable domain (outside the CDR3, taken from reference TRBV7-9 and TRBJ2-5): DTGVSQNPRHKITKRGQNVTFRCDPISEHNRLYWYRQTLGQGPEFLTYFQNEAQLEKSRLLSDRFSAERPKGSFSTLEIQRTEQGDSAMYLCASSSERLSRETQYFGPGTRLLVL.